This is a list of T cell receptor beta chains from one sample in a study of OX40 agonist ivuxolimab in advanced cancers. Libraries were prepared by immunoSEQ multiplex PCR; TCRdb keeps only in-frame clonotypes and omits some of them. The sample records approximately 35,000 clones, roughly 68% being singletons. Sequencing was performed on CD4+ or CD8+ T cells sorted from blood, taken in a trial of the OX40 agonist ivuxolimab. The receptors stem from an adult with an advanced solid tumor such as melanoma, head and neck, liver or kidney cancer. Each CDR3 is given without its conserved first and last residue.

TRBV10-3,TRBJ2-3,AISESADTQY
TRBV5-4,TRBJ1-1,ASSQDRRDTEAF
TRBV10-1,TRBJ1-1,ASSDWGTGTEAF
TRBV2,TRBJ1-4,ASSRELFGEKLF
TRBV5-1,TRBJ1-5,ASRPGTADQPQH
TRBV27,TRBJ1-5,ASGIGQGRYQPQH
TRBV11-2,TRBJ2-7,ASSSRRSSYEQY
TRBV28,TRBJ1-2,ASRAGANYGYT
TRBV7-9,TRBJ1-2,ASSFSSGYGYT
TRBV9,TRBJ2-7,ASSATGLEQY
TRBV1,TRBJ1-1,TSRDREGRWAF
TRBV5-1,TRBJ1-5,ASSFRGGEPQH
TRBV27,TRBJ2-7,ASSSPTSGGAYEQY
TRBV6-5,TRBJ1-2,ASSLTANYGYT
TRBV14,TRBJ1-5,ASSQGQGNNQPQH
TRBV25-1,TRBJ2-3,ASSEMGAQSDTQY
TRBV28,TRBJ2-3,ASSFLISSGPGGTDTQY
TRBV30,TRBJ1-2,AWTKPGSGSRTYGYT
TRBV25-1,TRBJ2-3,ASSASGGESTDTQY
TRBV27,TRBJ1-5,ASSAILGLTQH
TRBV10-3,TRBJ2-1,AIAGQSNEQF
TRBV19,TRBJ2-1,ASSYLGADEQF
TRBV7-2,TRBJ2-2,ASSLRDTTGELF
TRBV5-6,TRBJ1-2,ASSRDRVLYGYT
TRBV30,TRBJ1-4,AWSVRGGNEKLF
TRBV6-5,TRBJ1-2,ASSYSLHLQDYT
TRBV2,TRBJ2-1,ASSYSGAPSYNEQF
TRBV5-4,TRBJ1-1,ASRSGRINTEAF
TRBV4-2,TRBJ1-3,ASSQDGTNSGNTIY